These 29 T cell receptor beta chains originate from one sample sequenced in a study of T-cell reconstitution after alpha-beta-depleted transplantation in children. Preparation of the TCRbeta library was carried out with unique molecular identifiers. Via MiXCR, TCRdb re-called the PCR reads, giving one row per CDR3 protein. The table records 700,000 to 950,000 distinct CDR3 sequences, less than 20% of them present only once. Here the sequenced sample was PBMCs, mostly from graft donor cells, taken 360 days after TCRalphabeta/CD19-depleted stem cell transplant. All receptors come from a male patient aged 10-17 years who had a stem cell transplant for acute lymphoblastic leukemia, so the T cells may come from the graft donor.

This clonotype was observed many times. J is TRBJ2-3 and V is TRBV7-8; TRBD2 matches at 9 bases. Germline V gene lookup returns CDR1 SGHVS and CDR2 FQNEAQ. The CDR3 sequence is 18 residues long. The J segment lost 4 bases and the V segment lost 5 bases, leaving 16 bases of the junction unmatched. CDR3 sequence: CASSRPWREGGWADTQYF. The CDR3 DNA sequence: TGTGCCAGCAGCCGTCCCTGGCGGGAGGGGGGATGGGCAGATACGCAGTATTTT.

About this clonotype: Mismatch with germline at one junction end may stem from a read error. This chain links TRBV5-6 with TRBJ2-1, with unresolved D. The CDR3 loop spans 12 amino acids. CDR1 and CDR2 from the germline V gene are SGHDT and YYEEEE. As DNA, the CDR3 is TGTGCCAGCACCTTGAGGTTGGATGAGCAGTTCTTC. Amino acids: CASTLRLDEQFF.

This clonotype was observed a handful of times. The chain uses TRBV27 and TRBJ2-3; D is possibly TRBD2 (6 bases). CDR1 MNHEY and CDR2 SMNVEV come from the germline V gene (reference sequence). V was cut by 4 bases and J by 6 bases, with 20 bases left in between. This CDR3 spans 16 amino acids. Here the CDR3 DNA reads TGTGCCAGCAGTTCCCTTTCTGGGACTCCTGCGGATACGCAGTATTTT. Its protein product is CASSSLSGTPADTQYF.

The genes are TRBV2 and TRBJ2-7, with D perhaps assigned TRBD1 or TRBD2 (6 bases each). Germline CDR1 reads SNHLY; CDR2 reads FYNNEI. The CDR3 contains 15 residues. V shed 3 bases and J shed 6 bases, with 18 bases lying between them. The CDR3, as DNA: TGTGCCAGCAGTGATAGGAGGGGGACTTTGGGCGAGCAGTACTTC. It encodes CASSDRRGTLGEQYF. The full variable domain, completed using reference TRBV2 and TRBJ2-7, is EPEVTQTPSHQVTQMGQEVILRCVPISNHLYFYWYRQILGQKVEFLVSFYNNEISEKSEIFDDQFSVERPDGSNFTLKIRSTKLEDSAMYFCASSDRRGTLGEQYFGPGTRLTVT.

This clonotype has a handful of counts. The chain recombines TRBV6-2 or TRBV6-3 with TRBJ2-1, with 8 bases matching TRBD2. The germline V gene has CDR1 MNHEY and CDR2 SVGEGT. V shed 5 bases and J 2 bases; nucleotides not matched to a gene: 5. The CDR3 totals 15 residues. CDR3 DNA sequence: TGTGCCAGCAGTACCTTAGCGGGGCCCTACAATGAGCAGTTCTTC. Amino acids: CASSTLAGPYNEQFF.

This clonotype has more than one count but fewer than ten. The V call is TRBV5-1, the J call TRBJ2-3, with D maybe TRBD2 (5 bases). V was trimmed by 3 bases and J by 3 bases, leaving 17 bases between them. Germline V gene sequence: CDR1 SGHRS, CDR2 YFSETQ. The CDR3 spans 16 residues. The CDR3: CASSSTSGSVTDTQYF. The DNA of the CDR3 is TGCGCCAGCAGCTCAACCTCGGGGAGCGTGACAGATACGCAGTATTTT.

This clonotype was observed a handful of times. V and J are TRBV7-3 and TRBJ2-1; D is perhaps TRBD1 (5 bases). CDR1 SGHTA and CDR2 FQGTGA come from the germline V gene. V lost 4 bases and J lost 4, with 20 bases in between. The CDR3 has 17 amino acids. CDR3 nucleotide sequence: TGTGCCAGCAGCTCGCATCCAGGGATCCCCAGGTACAATGAGCAGTTCTTC. This sequence encodes CASSSHPGIPRYNEQFF.

J is TRBJ2-7 and V is TRBV5-1, with 9 bases that match TRBD1. From germline, CDR1 is SGHRS and CDR2 YFSETQ. With 2 bases clipped from V and 6 bases from J, the junction kept 12 bases outside the gene matches. The CDR3 runs to 16 residues. The CDR3 bases are TGCGCCAGCAGCTTCCTTCTTCCGGGACAGGGAGCCGAGCAGTACTTC. Protein: CASSFLLPGQGAEQYF.

This chain connects TRBV7-2 to TRBJ2-7; perhaps TRBD2 as D (6 bases). CDR1 SGHTA and CDR2 FQGNSA come from the germline V gene. The V end lost 0 bases, the J end lost 3 bases, and 12 bases lay between the germline ends. This CDR3 spans 15 amino acids. The CDR3 nucleotides are TGTGCCAGCAGCTTAGCGCTGCTAGCGAGCTACGAGCAGTACTTC. Translation gives CASSLALLASYEQYF.

This clonotype has more than one count but fewer than ten. The rearrangement uses TRBV7-3 and TRBJ2-1, with 9 bases matching TRBD1. CDR3 size: 16 residues. Germline V lookup: CDR1 SGHTA, CDR2 FQGTGA. The V and J ends lost 2 bases and 7 bases, in that order; junction bases with no gene match: 9. CDR3 amino acids: CASSLPGTGRGNEQFF. DNA of the CDR3: TGTGCCAGCAGCTTACCCGGGACAGGGCGGGGGAATGAGCAGTTCTTC.

The chain is built from TRBV19 and TRBJ1-6; TRBD1 matches at 8 bases. The CDR3 has 15 residues. The V gene end was trimmed by 6 bases and the J gene end by 8 bases; junction bases not matched to a gene: 9. Germline CDR1 LNHDA, CDR2 SQIVND (reference sequence). The CDR3 reads CASRQQQGVYSPLHF. DNA of the CDR3: TGTGCCAGTAGGCAACAACAGGGGGTTTATTCACCCCTCCACTTT.

The V call is TRBV5-1, the J call TRBJ1-6, with D unresolved. Germline V gives CDR1 SGHRS, CDR2 YFSETQ. V was cut by 3 bases and J by 7 bases, with 14 bases left in between. This CDR3 comprises 15 residues. CDR3 loop: CASSSTGGLNSPLHF. The CDR3 DNA reads TGCGCCAGCAGCTCGACGGGAGGGCTGAATTCACCCCTCCACTTT.

This clonotype has a handful of counts. V and J are TRBV29-1 and TRBJ1-2, with unresolved D. Germline CDR1 SQVTM, CDR2 ANQGSEA. The CDR3 is 13 amino acids. V was clipped by 2 bases and J by 0 bases, with 7 bases between them. The CDR3 DNA reads as TGCAGCGTTGAATACAAATCTAACTATGGCTACACCTTC. It specifies CSVEYKSNYGYTF. Complete variable domain (other parts from reference TRBV29-1 and TRBJ1-2): SAVISQKPSRDICQRGTSLTIQCQVDSQVTMMFWYRQQPGQSLTLIATANQGSEATYESGFVIDKFPISRPNLTFSTLTVSNMSPEDSSIYLCSVEYKSNYGYTFGSGTRLTVV.

The chain is built from TRBV11-2 and TRBJ1-4, with D unclear. The germline gives CDR1 SGHAT, CDR2 FQNNGV. V was clipped by 0 bases and J by 11 bases, with 10 bases between them. The CDR3 has 13 amino acids. CDR3 DNA: TGTGCCAGCAGCTTAGATATGGCGTGGAAACTGTTTTTT. It translates to CASSLDMAWKLFF. Based on the CDR3 plus reference TRBV11-2 and TRBJ1-4, the full variable domain is EAGVAQSPRYKIIEKRQSVAFWCNPISGHATLYWYQQILGQGPKLLIQFQNNGVVDDSQLPKDRFSAERLKGVDSTLKIQPAKLEDSAVYLCASSLDMAWKLFFGSGTQLSVL.

This clonotype was counted only a few times. The chain links TRBV7-3 to TRBJ2-1, with 8 bases lining up with TRBD2. CDR1 is SGHTA, CDR2 FQGTGA, per germline. The junction had 9 bases not matched to a gene; V was cut back by 5 bases and J by 9 bases. The CDR3 loop spans 14 amino acids. The CDR3 sequence is CASSGRGTRGEQFF. CDR3 coding DNA: TGTGCCAGCAGCGGTAGAGGGACTAGGGGTGAGCAGTTCTTC.

The gene calls are TRBV7-9 and TRBJ2-7; tentatively, D is TRBD2 (5 bases). The CDR3 runs to 17 residues. CDR1 and CDR2 from the germline V gene are SEHNR and FQNEAQ (reference sequence). V lost 3 bases and J lost 5, with 23 bases in between. The CDR3 here is CASSLSLYREESDEQYF. The CDR3 region has the DNA TGTGCCAGCAGCTTGTCCCTTTATCGGGAAGAAAGCGACGAGCAGTACTTC.

The genes are TRBV20-1 and TRBJ1-2; D unresolved. The germline CDR1 and CDR2 sequences are DFQATT and SNEGSKA (reference sequence). The ends were cut back, 5 bases at V and 7 bases at J, with 8 bases in the middle. This CDR3 region has 10 residues. In DNA form, the CDR3 reads TGCAGTGCTCCGTGGAGTGGCTACACCTTC. This encodes CSAPWSGYTF.

This clonotype was found a few times. The chain has TRBV5-1 and TRBJ1-5; D is perhaps TRBD1 (6 bases). The CDR3 extends over 17 amino acids. Trimming shortened V by 4 bases and J by 2 bases, and 19 bases separated the two germline ends. CDR1 is SGHRS and CDR2 is YFSETQ in the germline V gene. Written as DNA, the CDR3 is TGCGCCAGCAGCGTACACGCCCAACAGGGTCGCAATCAGCCCCAGCATTTT. It specifies CASSVHAQQGRNQPQHF. The entire variable domain, with the rest obtained from reference TRBV5-1 and TRBJ1-5, is as follows: KAGVTQTPRYLIKTRGQQVTLSCSPISGHRSVSWYQQTPGQGLQFLFEYFSETQRNKGNFPGRFSGRQFSNSRSEMNVSTLELGDSALYLCASSVHAQQGRNQPQHFGDGTRLSIL.

This clonotype showed up just a few times. This chain joins TRBV4-1 and TRBJ2-4, with TRBD2 matching 9 bases. Germline CDR1 MGHRA, CDR2 YSYEKL. This CDR3 is 16 amino acids long. V trimming: 4 bases; J trimming: 2 bases; junction bases outside the gene matches: 6. This CDR3 is CASSRLAVLTKNIQYF. The DNA for the CDR3 is TGCGCCAGCAGCCGACTAGCGGTCTTGACCAAAAACATTCAGTACTTC.

The chain recombines TRBV5-1 with TRBJ1-1; D remains unclear. Germline lookup yields CDR1 SGHRS and CDR2 YFSETQ. The V end was cut by 3 bases, the J end by 9 bases, with 15 bases between. The CDR3 is made up of 13 amino acids. The CDR3 loop reads CASSSRKVSKAFF. The CDR3 DNA reads as TGCGCCAGCAGCTCCAGGAAGGTCAGCAAAGCTTTCTTT.

In its sample, this clonotype was seen a few times. The chain couples TRBV20-1 to TRBJ2-7; no reliable D call. V lost 6 bases and J lost 0, with 12 bases in between. The CDR3 contains 13 residues. Germline loops: CDR1 DFQATT, CDR2 SNEGSKA (reference sequence). CDR3 amino acids: CSAPYGFSYEQYF. For the CDR3, the DNA is TGCAGTGCCCCCTATGGCTTCTCCTACGAGCAGTACTTC.

The chain recombines TRBV3-1 with TRBJ2-7; 9 bases agree with TRBD2. Germline values: CDR1 LGHDT, CDR2 YNNKEL (reference sequence). V lost 3 bases to trimming and J lost 1 base; unmatched junction nucleotides: 7. This CDR3 has 16 residues. CDR3 in DNA: TGTGCCAGCAGCCATTATGGACTAGCGAAATCCTACGAGCAGTACTTC. This translates into CASSHYGLAKSYEQYF.

Only a few counts were recorded for this clonotype. The chain is built from TRBV19 and TRBJ2-1; no firm D call. The CDR3 is 12 amino acids. The germline V gene has CDR1 LNHDA and CDR2 SQIVND (reference sequence). V shed 9 bases and J shed 5 bases, with 11 bases lying between them. The CDR3 sequence is CASGFSNNEQFF. CDR3 nucleotides: TGTGCCAGCGGATTTAGTAACAATGAGCAGTTCTTC.

This sequence joins TRBV11-1 and TRBJ2-7, with TRBD2 identical over 10 bases. Germline CDR1 and CDR2: SGHAT and FQDESV (reference sequence). V gave up 1 base and J gave up 3 bases; unmatched junction bases: 12. The CDR3 runs 18 residues. The CDR3 DNA reads TGTGCCAGCAGCTTAGTCCGACCTAGCGGGAGAATGTTCTACGAGCAGTACTTC. Its translation: CASSLVRPSGRMFYEQYF.

Only a few counts were recorded for this clonotype. The chain uses TRBV11-2 and TRBJ2-2; D unclear. Germline assignment: CDR1 SGHAT and CDR2 FQNNGV. The CDR3 sequence is 12 residues long. V shed 11 bases and J shed 0 bases, with 7 bases lying between them. This CDR3 is CAGRTNTGELFF. The CDR3, as DNA: TGTGCCGGTCGGACGAACACCGGGGAGCTGTTTTTT.

In its sample, this clonotype was seen a few times. The genes are TRBV4-1 and TRBJ2-1; 8 bases fit TRBD2. The CDR3 extends over 18 amino acids. The germline CDR1 and CDR2 sequences are MGHRA and YSYEKL. The V and J ends lost 3 bases and 7 bases, in that order; junction bases with no gene match: 17. This CDR3 is CASSQVGEGAGVSNEQFF. CDR3 bases: TGCGCCAGCAGCCAGGTTGGGGAAGGAGCGGGAGTCTCAAATGAGCAGTTCTTC.

The chain joins TRBV20-1 to TRBJ2-2; perhaps TRBD2 as D (5 bases). CDR3 length equals 13 residues. Germline CDR1 DFQATT, CDR2 SNEGSKA (reference sequence). Deletions cut 3 bases from V and 0 bases from J, with 5 bases between. This CDR3 is CSARGANTGELFF. In nucleotides, the CDR3 is TGCAGTGCTAGGGGAGCGAACACCGGGGAGCTGTTTTTT.

The chain combines TRBV20-1 with TRBJ2-1; 10 bases are a match to TRBD2. This CDR3 region has 17 residues. Trimming at V came to 0 bases and at J to 7 bases, leaving 12 bases not matched to a gene. Looked up from germline, CDR1 is DFQATT and CDR2 is SNEGSKA (reference sequence). Here the CDR3 DNA reads TGCAGTGCTAGAGATGGATACAGGCTAGCGGGAGTTAATGAGCAGTTCTTC. Its translation is CSARDGYRLAGVNEQFF.

J is TRBJ2-1 and V is TRBV7-2; possibly TRBD2 for D (6 bases). V was pared by 0 bases and J by 3 bases, with 12 bases between. CDR3 length: 16 residues. Looked up from germline, CDR1 is SGHTA and CDR2 is FQGNSA. The CDR3 loop is CASSLAGLRGYNEQFF. The CDR3 region has the DNA TGTGCCAGCAGCTTAGCTGGACTGCGGGGCTACAATGAGCAGTTCTTC.